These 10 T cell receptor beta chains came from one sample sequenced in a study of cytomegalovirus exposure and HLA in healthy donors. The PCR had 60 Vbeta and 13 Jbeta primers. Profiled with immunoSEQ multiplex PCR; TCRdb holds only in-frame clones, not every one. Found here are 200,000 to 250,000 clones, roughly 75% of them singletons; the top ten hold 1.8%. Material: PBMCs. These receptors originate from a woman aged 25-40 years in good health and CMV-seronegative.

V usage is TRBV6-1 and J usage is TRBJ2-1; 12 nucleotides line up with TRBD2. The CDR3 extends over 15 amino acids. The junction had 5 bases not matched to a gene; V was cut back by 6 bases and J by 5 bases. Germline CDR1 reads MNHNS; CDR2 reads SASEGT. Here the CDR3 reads CASSSGLAGDNEQFF. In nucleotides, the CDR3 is TGTGCCAGCAGCTCGGGACTAGCGGGCGACAATGAGCAGTTCTTC.

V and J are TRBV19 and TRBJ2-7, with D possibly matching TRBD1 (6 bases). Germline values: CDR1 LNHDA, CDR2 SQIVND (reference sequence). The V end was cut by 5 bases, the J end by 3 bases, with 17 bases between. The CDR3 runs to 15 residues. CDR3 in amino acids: CASSLRQDPIYEQYF. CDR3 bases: TGTGCCAGTAGTTTGCGACAGGACCCAATCTACGAGCAGTACTTC.

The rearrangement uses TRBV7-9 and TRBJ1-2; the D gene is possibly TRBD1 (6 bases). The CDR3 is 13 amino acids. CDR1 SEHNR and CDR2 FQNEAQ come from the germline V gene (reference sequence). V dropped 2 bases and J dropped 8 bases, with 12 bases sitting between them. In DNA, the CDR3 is TGTGCCAGCAGCTTATGGTCAGGGGACGGCTACACCTTC. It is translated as CASSLWSGDGYTF.

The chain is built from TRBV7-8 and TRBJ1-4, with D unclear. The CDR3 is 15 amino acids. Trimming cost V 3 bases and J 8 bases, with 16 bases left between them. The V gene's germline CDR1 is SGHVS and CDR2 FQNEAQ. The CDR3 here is CASSFSGYIGEKLFF. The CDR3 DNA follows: TGTGCCAGCAGCTTCTCCGGGTACATAGGCGAAAAACTGTTTTTT.

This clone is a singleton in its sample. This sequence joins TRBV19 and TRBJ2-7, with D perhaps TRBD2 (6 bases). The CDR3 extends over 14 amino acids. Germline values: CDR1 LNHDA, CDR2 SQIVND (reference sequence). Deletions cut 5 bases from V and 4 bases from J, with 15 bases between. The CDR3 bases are TGTGCCAGTAGTCAGACTAGAGGGCAATACGAGCAGTACTTC. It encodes CASSQTRGQYEQYF.

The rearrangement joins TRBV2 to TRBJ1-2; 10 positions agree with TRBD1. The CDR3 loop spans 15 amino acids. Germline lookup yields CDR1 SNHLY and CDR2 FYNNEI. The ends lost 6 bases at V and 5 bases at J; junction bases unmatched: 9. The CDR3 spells CASSQRQGAGYGYTF. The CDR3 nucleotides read TGTGCCAGCAGCCAAAGACAGGGGGCGGGGTATGGCTACACCTTC. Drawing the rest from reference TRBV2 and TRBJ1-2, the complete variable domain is EPEVTQTPSHQVTQMGQEVILRCVPISNHLYFYWYRQILGQKVEFLVSFYNNEISEKSEIFDDQFSVERPDGSNFTLKIRSTKLEDSAMYFCASSQRQGAGYGYTFGSGTRLTVV.

The CDR3 DNA reads TGCAGCGTTGGTATGACAGCGAACACTGAAGCTTTCTTT. Protein product: CSVGMTANTEAFF. The V call is TRBV29-1, the J call TRBJ1-1; TRBD1 is a possible D gene (5 bases). Germline CDR1 is SQVTM and CDR2 is ANQGSEA. The CDR3 spans 13 residues. Between the trimmed V and J ends, which lost 4 bases and 1 base, there was a span of 10 bases.

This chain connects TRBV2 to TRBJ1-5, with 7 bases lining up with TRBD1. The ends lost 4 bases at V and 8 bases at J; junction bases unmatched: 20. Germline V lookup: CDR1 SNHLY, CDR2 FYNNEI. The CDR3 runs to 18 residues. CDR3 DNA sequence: TGTGCCAGCAGTGGAACTGACCCGGGACAGAAAAGGGGGAAGCCCCAGCATTTT. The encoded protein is CASSGTDPGQKRGKPQHF.

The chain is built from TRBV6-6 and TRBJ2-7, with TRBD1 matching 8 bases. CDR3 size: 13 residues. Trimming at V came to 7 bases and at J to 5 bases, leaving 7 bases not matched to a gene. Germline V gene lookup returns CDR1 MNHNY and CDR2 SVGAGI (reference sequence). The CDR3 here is CASKPAGGHEQYF. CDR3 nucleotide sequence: TGTGCCAGCAAGCCGGCAGGGGGCCACGAGCAGTACTTC.

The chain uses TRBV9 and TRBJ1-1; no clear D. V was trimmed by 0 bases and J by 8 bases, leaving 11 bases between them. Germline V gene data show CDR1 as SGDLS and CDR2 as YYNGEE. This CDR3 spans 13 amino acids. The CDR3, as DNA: TGTGCCAGCAGCGTAGGAACGAGGTCCGAAGCTTTCTTT. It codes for CASSVGTRSEAFF.